The 28 T cell receptor beta chains in this list originate from one sample, sequenced in a study of blood T cell repertoires in COVID-19. The table came from immunoSEQ multiplex PCR; TCRdb's copy has only in-frame clones and leaves some out. The sample has under 350,000 clones, about 88% seen once. Sequencing was done on a sample of peripheral blood. These receptors came from a man between 18 and 35 years old with active or convalescent COVID-19.

The count of this clone is one. Here the CDR3 reads CASSRVEGVTDTQYF. The DNA of the CDR3 is TGTGCCAGCAGCCGTGTTGAGGGCGTCACAGATACGCAGTATTTT. The gene calls are TRBV7-9 and TRBJ2-3; D is perhaps TRBD2 (5 bases). The germline V gene has CDR1 SEHNR and CDR2 FQNEAQ (reference sequence). The CDR3 contains 15 residues. The V and J ends lost 5 bases and 2 bases respectively, with 14 bases between them.

J is TRBJ2-7 and V is TRBV11-3, with D possibly TRBD1 on 5 matching bases. Trimming left V 7 bases short and J 5 bases short, with 21 bases between. The germline CDR1 and CDR2 sequences are SGHNT and YENEEA. The CDR3 is 15 residues long. CDR3 sequence: CASIKARVLIDEQYF. For the CDR3, the DNA is TGTGCCAGCATCAAAGCCAGGGTTTTAATAGACGAGCAGTACTTC.

The chain links TRBV6-1 to TRBJ2-7; D not resolved. Trimming left V 2 bases short and J 2 bases short, with 10 bases between. Germline values: CDR1 MNHNS, CDR2 SASEGT. The CDR3 totals 14 residues. This CDR3 reads CASSESTPTYEQYF. CDR3 bases: TGTGCCAGCAGTGAATCGACACCCACCTACGAGCAGTACTTC.

On this clone: One end of the junction is discordant with germline, which a read error may explain. In nucleotides, the CDR3 is TGTGCTAGCAGCTTAGAAGGAGCGGGAGGGCCATACAATGAGCAGTTCTTC. It specifies CASSLEGAGGPYNEQFF. V usage is TRBV7-7 and J usage is TRBJ2-1; TRBD2 aligns across 10 bases. The CDR3 spans 17 residues. Per the germline V gene, CDR1 is SSHAT and CDR2 is FNYEAQ (reference sequence).

This rearrangement joins TRBV4-3 to TRBJ1-5; D ambiguous. V gave up 0 bases and J gave up 4 bases, with 7 bases separating them. The CDR3 extends over 14 amino acids. From germline, CDR1 is LGHNA and CDR2 YSLEER. The DNA for the CDR3 is TGCGCCAGCAGCCAAGATGGCACAAATCAGCCCCAGCATTTT. Residues: CASSQDGTNQPQHF.

The chain couples TRBV7-9 to TRBJ2-7; D gene ambiguous. The germline V and J ends were trimmed by 2 bases and 5 bases, with 10 bases remaining between them. The CDR3 loop spans 13 amino acids. The germline V gene encodes CDR1 SEHNR and CDR2 FQNEAQ (reference sequence). The CDR3 loop is CASSLPFGHEQYF. CDR3 bases: TGTGCCAGCAGCTTACCGTTTGGCCACGAGCAGTACTTC.

J is TRBJ2-2 and V is TRBV24-1; D is possibly TRBD1 (5 bases). Germline V gene lookup returns CDR1 KGHDR and CDR2 SFDVKD. V lost 9 bases, J lost 4 bases, and 17 bases lay in between. The CDR3 runs 15 residues. The CDR3 DNA is TGTGCCACCTCCAGGGCGCAGGATGGCACCGGGGAGCTGTTTTTT. It translates to CATSRAQDGTGELFF.

This clone has only one observation. The V call is TRBV7-3, the J call TRBJ1-1; D gene unclear. Per germline, CDR1 SGHTA and CDR2 FQGTGA. CDR3 length equals 13 residues. V gave up 2 bases and J gave up 1 base, with 5 bases separating them. The CDR3 reads CASSLYKNTEAFF. CDR3 DNA sequence: TGTGCCAGCAGCTTATATAAGAACACTGAAGCTTTCTTT.

The chain couples TRBV5-6 to TRBJ1-1; 8 bases match TRBD1. In germline, CDR1 is SGHDT, CDR2 YYEEEE. With 0 bases clipped from V and 3 bases from J, the junction kept 4 bases outside the gene matches. The CDR3 covers 15 residues. This CDR3 reads CASSLAQGAYTEAFF. CDR3 sequence (DNA): TGTGCCAGCAGCTTGGCTCAGGGGGCTTACACTGAAGCTTTCTTT. Combining the CDR3 with reference TRBV5-6 and TRBJ1-1 gives the whole variable domain DAGVTQSPTHLIKTRGQQVTLRCSPKSGHDTVSWYQQALGQGPQFIFQYYEEEERQRGNFPDRFSGHQFPNYSSELNVNALLLGDSALYLCASSLAQGAYTEAFFGQGTRLTVV.

The chain links TRBV19 to TRBJ1-4; D possibly corresponds to TRBD1 (6 bases). The CDR3 is made up of 16 amino acids. Per the germline V gene, CDR1 is LNHDA and CDR2 is SQIVND (reference sequence). Trimming shortened V by 6 bases and J by 3 bases, and 17 bases separated the two germline ends. In DNA, the CDR3 is TGTGCCAGTAGGAACTCACAGGGAGCGGCTAATGAAAAACTGTTTTTT. Translation gives CASRNSQGAANEKLFF.

The V and J genes are TRBV19 and TRBJ1-1, with a tentative D call TRBD1 (5 bases). The V and J ends lost 5 bases and 5 bases respectively, with 18 bases between them. Germline V gene lookup returns CDR1 LNHDA and CDR2 SQIVND (reference sequence). The CDR3 runs 15 residues. This CDR3 is CASSLFLVGGTEAFF. The DNA of the CDR3 is TGTGCCAGTAGTCTCTTCTTGGTGGGGGGGACTGAAGCTTTCTTT.

In its sample, this clone was seen once. V and J are TRBV5-6 and TRBJ2-2, with TRBD1 matching 10 bases. Germline CDR1 and CDR2: SGHDT and YYEEEE. CDR3 length: 16 amino acids. V was pared by 3 bases and J by 3 bases, with 5 bases of the junction left unmatched. The CDR3 here is CASSSGTGVYTGELFF. The CDR3 DNA sequence: TGTGCCAGCAGCTCCGGGACAGGGGTATACACCGGGGAGCTGTTTTTT. The entire variable domain, with the rest obtained from reference TRBV5-6 and TRBJ2-2, is as follows: DAGVTQSPTHLIKTRGQQVTLRCSPKSGHDTVSWYQQALGQGPQFIFQYYEEEERQRGNFPDRFSGHQFPNYSSELNVNALLLGDSALYLCASSSGTGVYTGELFFGEGSRLTVL.

The chain recombines TRBV19 with TRBJ2-7; possibly TRBD1 for D (6 bases). This CDR3 has 14 amino acids. The V gene's germline CDR1 is LNHDA and CDR2 SQIVND (reference sequence). V was pared by 5 bases and J by 2 bases, with 13 bases between. CDR3 bases: TGTGCCAGTAGTCTGGGGGACACGACCTACGAGCAGTACTTC. Translation gives CASSLGDTTYEQYF.

CDR3 sequence (DNA): TGTGCCAGCAGCTTCGGTAGCGGGGGACCAGATACGCAGTATTTT. The encoded protein is CASSFGSGGPDTQYF. The J gene is TRBJ2-3, the V gene TRBV7-9, with TRBD2 matching over 9 bases. The junction had 5 bases not matched to a gene; V was cut back by 3 bases and J by 4 bases. Germline V CDR1 and CDR2: SEHNR, FQNEAQ (reference sequence). The CDR3 covers 15 residues.

The chain uses TRBV7-9 and TRBJ1-6; D perhaps matches TRBD1 (6 bases). The V gene lost 5 bases and the J gene lost 4 bases, with 12 bases spanning the gap. CDR3 length: 15 residues. Germline CDR1 is SEHNR and CDR2 is FQNEAQ (reference sequence). CDR3 in DNA: TGTGCCAGCAGCACAAACGGACAGTATAATTCACCCCTCCACTTT. This codes for CASSTNGQYNSPLHF.

The chain is built from TRBV6-5 and TRBJ2-2; a weak D match, TRBD1 (6 bases). V was trimmed by 5 bases and J by 1 base, leaving 11 bases between them. CDR1 and CDR2 from the germline V gene are MNHEY and SVGAGI. CDR3 length equals 15 residues. The CDR3 spells CASSPSGVNTGELFF. CDR3 in DNA: TGTGCCAGCAGTCCCTCAGGGGTGAACACCGGGGAGCTGTTTTTT.

V is TRBV23-1 and J is TRBJ1-2, with D possibly TRBD1 on 6 matching bases. TRBV23-1 is an open reading frame, and its role is uncertain. Trimming took off 2 bases at V and 6 bases at J, with 13 bases between the two ends. There are 14 residues in the CDR3. CDR3 residues: CASSQTQKGDGYTF. The CDR3 region has the DNA TGCGCCAGCAGTCAAACCCAGAAGGGGGATGGCTACACCTTC.

This clone was seen more than once but under ten times. This sequence joins TRBV21-1 and TRBJ1-6; the table's D call, TRBD1, was not checked against the DNA. TRBV21-1 corresponds to a pseudogene. The CDR3 extends over 16 amino acids. CDR3 nucleotide sequence: TGTGCCAGCACCCAGACAGAAACTTACTATAATTCACCCCTCCACTTT. As protein: CASTQTETYYNSPLHF.

J is TRBJ2-5 and V is TRBV11-1, with D tentatively TRBD2 (5 bases). The CDR3 extends over 15 amino acids. Germline CDR1 reads SGHAT; CDR2 reads FQDESV (reference sequence). Trimming left V 2 bases short and J 5 bases short, with 15 bases between. The CDR3 reads CASSLSGWIGETQYF. The CDR3, as DNA: TGTGCCAGCAGCTTAAGCGGCTGGATCGGGGAGACCCAGTACTTC.

The chain is built from TRBV29-1 and TRBJ1-2; D is unclear. This CDR3 has 11 amino acids. Trimming shortened V by 7 bases and J by 5 bases, and 11 bases separated the two germline ends. Germline V CDR1 and CDR2: SQVTM, ANQGSEA. In DNA form, the CDR3 reads TGCAGCGCGGGAGATACTTATGGCTACACCTTC. Protein sequence: CSAGDTYGYTF.

The J gene is TRBJ2-4, the V gene TRBV28; D is perhaps TRBD1 (5 bases). The CDR3 sequence is 17 residues long. CDR1 and CDR2 (germline): MDHEN, SYDVKM. Trimming removed 6 bases from V and 2 bases from J, with 20 bases in between. The DNA for the CDR3 is TGTGCCAGCAGACCCGGGTCCCAGGGTGGGACCAAAAACATTCAGTACTTC. It translates to CASRPGSQGGTKNIQYF.

V gene TRBV7-3 combines with J gene TRBJ2-7; 11 positions agree with TRBD1. V shed 5 bases, J shed 5 bases, and the junction held 8 bases outside the gene matches. In germline, CDR1 is SGHTA, CDR2 FQGTGA. This CDR3 has 15 residues. CDR3: CASSEGQGVYHEQYF. Here the CDR3 DNA reads TGTGCCAGCAGCGAGGGACAGGGGGTATATCACGAGCAGTACTTC.

The J gene is TRBJ1-1, the V gene TRBV5-1, with 8 bases aligning to TRBD1. This CDR3 is built from 16 residues. Trimming at V came to 2 bases and at J to 6 bases, leaving 12 bases not matched to a gene. Germline loops: CDR1 SGHRS, CDR2 YFSETQ. The CDR3 DNA reads TGCGCCAGCAGCTTCCCGCTGGACAGGGAGACCCCTGAAGCTTTCTTT. The encoded protein is CASSFPLDRETPEAFF. The entire variable domain, with the rest obtained from reference TRBV5-1 and TRBJ1-1, is as follows: KAGVTQTPRYLIKTRGQQVTLSCSPISGHRSVSWYQQTPGQGLQFLFEYFSETQRNKGNFPGRFSGRQFSNSRSEMNVSTLELGDSALYLCASSFPLDRETPEAFFGQGTRLTVV.

The chain uses TRBV9 and TRBJ1-2, with D unclear. The V end lost 3 bases, the J end lost 8 bases, and 11 bases lay between the germline ends. Germline values: CDR1 SGDLS, CDR2 YYNGEE. There are 12 residues in the CDR3. The CDR3 loop reads CASSGGLLGYTF. The CDR3 DNA reads TGTGCCAGCAGCGGCGGTCTTCTAGGCTACACCTTC.

The J gene is TRBJ1-1, the V gene TRBV6-5, with a tentative D call TRBD1 (5 bases). The germline V gene encodes CDR1 MNHEY and CDR2 SVGAGI. V shed 0 bases and J shed 10 bases, with 9 bases lying between them. This CDR3 is 12 amino acids long. The CDR3, as DNA: TGTGCCAGCAGTTACTCAGGAGGGGCAGCTTTCTTT. Residues: CASSYSGGAAFF.

This chain connects TRBV30 to TRBJ1-2; no firm D call. V was shortened by 6 bases and J by 2 bases, with 13 bases between the two germline ends. From germline, CDR1 is GTSNPN and CDR2 SVGIG (reference sequence). CDR3 length: 13 amino acids. This CDR3 is CACPRGTNYGYTF. DNA of the CDR3: TGTGCCTGCCCCAGAGGAACCAACTATGGCTACACCTTC.

V and J are TRBV9 and TRBJ2-2, with a weak D call TRBD1 (5 bases). Germline V gene lookup returns CDR1 SGDLS and CDR2 YYNGEE. V shed 0 bases and J shed 10 bases, with 7 bases lying between them. The CDR3 contains 12 residues. For the CDR3, the DNA is TGTGCCAGCAGCGTAGAAGGACAGGAGCTGTTTTTT. Protein: CASSVEGQELFF.

The rearrangement joins TRBV28 to TRBJ1-2, with D unclear. Per germline, CDR1 MDHEN and CDR2 SYDVKM. V was cut by 2 bases and J by 0 bases, with 10 bases left in between. The CDR3 totals 15 residues. The CDR3: CASSLAAIPNYGYTF. DNA for the CDR3: TGTGCCAGCAGTTTAGCGGCTATTCCTAACTATGGCTACACCTTC.